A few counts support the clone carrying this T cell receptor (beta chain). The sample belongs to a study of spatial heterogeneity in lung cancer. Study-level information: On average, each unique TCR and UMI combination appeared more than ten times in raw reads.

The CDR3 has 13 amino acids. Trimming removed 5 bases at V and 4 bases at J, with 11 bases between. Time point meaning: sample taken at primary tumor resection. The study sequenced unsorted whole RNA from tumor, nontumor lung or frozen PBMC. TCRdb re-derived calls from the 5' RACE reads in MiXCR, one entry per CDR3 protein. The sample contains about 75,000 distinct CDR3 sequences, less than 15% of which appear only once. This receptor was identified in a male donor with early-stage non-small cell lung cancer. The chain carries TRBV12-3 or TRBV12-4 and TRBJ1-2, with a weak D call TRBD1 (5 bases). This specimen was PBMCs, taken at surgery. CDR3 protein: CASSLQELYGYTF. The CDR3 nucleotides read TGTGCCAGCAGTCTACAGGAGCTCTATGGCTACACCTTC.